These 25 T cell receptor beta chains originate from one sample sequenced in a study of cytomegalovirus exposure and HLA in healthy donors. It was with 60 Vbeta and 13 Jbeta primers that the PCR ran. Clones were read by immunoSEQ multiplex PCR, and TCRdb kept only the in-frame ones, dropping some. Counted here are 95,000 or so clones, around 81% occurring once; the ten biggest clones make up 4.2%. The sample consisted of PBMCs. The receptor set was obtained from a woman in her seventies in good health and CMV-seropositive.

V is TRBV4-3 and J is TRBJ2-7; the D gene is possibly TRBD1 (6 bases). Germline values: CDR1 LGHNA, CDR2 YSLEER. V was shortened by 4 bases and J by 3 bases, with 13 bases between the two germline ends. The length of the CDR3 is 14 residues. In DNA form, the CDR3 reads TGCGCCAGCAGCCTTGGGGGCCTGGGCTACGAGCAGTACTTC. Translating gives CASSLGGLGYEQYF.

The sample holds a few counts of this clone. The rearrangement uses TRBV7-9 and TRBJ2-2; D not certain. This CDR3 has 16 residues. The V end lost 0 bases, the J end lost 0 bases, and 8 bases lay between the germline ends. The V gene's germline CDR1 is SEHNR and CDR2 FQNEAQ (reference sequence). Here the CDR3 reads CASSLAYGSNTGELFF. In nucleotides, the CDR3 is TGTGCCAGCAGCTTAGCATACGGGTCGAACACCGGGGAGCTGTTTTTT.

The chain uses TRBV2 and TRBJ2-7; the D gene is possibly TRBD1 (5 bases). The CDR3 loop spans 14 amino acids. The germline gives CDR1 SNHLY, CDR2 FYNNEI. Between the trimmed V and J ends, which lost 6 bases and 2 bases, there was a span of 14 bases. CDR3 sequence reads: CASRRHDSTYEQYF. The CDR3 DNA follows: TGTGCCAGCAGGCGTCACGACAGCACCTACGAGCAGTACTTC.

The gene calls are TRBV19 and TRBJ2-2; TRBD2 matches at 8 bases. Trimming took 3 bases from V and 4 from J; bases not matched to a gene: 4. Per the germline V gene, CDR1 is LNHDA and CDR2 is SQIVND (reference sequence). CDR3 size: 15 residues. The CDR3 protein is CASSILAGSTGELFF. The CDR3 coding sequence is TGTGCCAGTAGTATCTTAGCGGGAAGCACCGGGGAGCTGTTTTTT. Full variable domain (missing parts from reference TRBV19 and TRBJ2-2): DGGITQSPKYLFRKEGQNVTLSCEQNLNHDAMYWYRQDPGQGLRLIYYSQIVNDFQKGDIAEGYSVSREKKESFPLTVTSAQKNPTAFYLCASSILAGSTGELFFGEGSRLTVL.

The chain joins TRBV9 to TRBJ1-1; 8 bases line up with TRBD1. CDR1 SGDLS and CDR2 YYNGEE come from the germline V gene. The CDR3 contains 14 residues. Unmatched junction bases numbered 3, after V lost 4 bases and J lost 1 base. The CDR3 bases are TGTGCCAGCAGCCCCGGGACAGGGAACACTGAAGCTTTCTTT. Amino acid sequence: CASSPGTGNTEAFF. Filled out from reference TRBV9 and TRBJ1-1, the complete variable domain reads DSGVTQTPKHLITATGQRVTLRCSPRSGDLSVYWYQQSLDQGLQFLIQYYNGEERAKGNILERFSAQQFPDLHSELNLSSLELGDSALYFCASSPGTGNTEAFFGQGTRLTVV.

The rearrangement uses TRBV7-2 and TRBJ2-5, with 11 bases matching TRBD2. CDR3 length equals 15 residues. The V gene's germline CDR1 is SGHTA and CDR2 FQGNSA. The trim removed 5 bases at V and 11 bases at J, leaving 13 bases unmatched. The CDR3 reads CASSPEGTSGRPQYF. The CDR3 DNA sequence: TGTGCCAGCAGCCCAGAGGGGACTAGCGGACGACCGCAGTACTTC.

The chain recombines TRBV5-1 with TRBJ2-1; unclear D gene. This CDR3 is built from 15 residues. The germline V gene has CDR1 SGHRS and CDR2 YFSETQ. V shed 2 bases and J shed 0 bases, with 9 bases lying between them. CDR3 residues: CASSLTSSSYNEQFF. The DNA for the CDR3 is TGCGCCAGCAGCTTAACGTCCAGCTCCTACAATGAGCAGTTCTTC.

The genes are TRBV4-1 and TRBJ1-5, with D possibly TRBD1 on 6 matching bases. V shed 0 bases and J shed 5 bases, with 14 bases lying between them. Germline V gene data show CDR1 as MGHRA and CDR2 as YSYEKL. The CDR3 is made up of 16 amino acids. Written as DNA, the CDR3 is TGCGCCAGCAGCCAAGATCTACAGGGTTGGTATCAGCCCCAGCATTTT. This gives the protein CASSQDLQGWYQPQHF.

This chain links TRBV11-2 with TRBJ1-3; TRBD1 matches 7 bases. Trimming at V came to 5 bases and at J to 4 bases, leaving 8 bases not matched to a gene. Germline V gives CDR1 SGHAT, CDR2 FQNNGV. The CDR3 totals 15 residues. The CDR3: CASSPETGRGNTIYF. The CDR3 DNA follows: TGTGCCAGCAGCCCTGAGACAGGGAGAGGAAACACCATATATTTT.

This clone was counted a single time. The J gene is TRBJ1-4, the V gene TRBV6-5; 9 bases align to TRBD1. This CDR3 region has 15 residues. Trimming at V came to 3 bases and at J to 2 bases, leaving 1 base not matched to a gene. The germline V gene encodes CDR1 MNHEY and CDR2 SVGAGI. This chain's CDR3 is CASSYTGGTNEKLFF. CDR3 sequence (DNA): TGTGCCAGCAGTTATACAGGGGGCACTAATGAAAAACTGTTTTTT.

This clone was found a few times. V usage is TRBV7-2 and J usage is TRBJ1-1, with D possibly TRBD1 on 6 matching bases. Trimming pared 7 bases from V and 3 bases from J, leaving 18 bases between. CDR3 length: 15 residues. Germline values: CDR1 SGHTA, CDR2 FQGNSA. The CDR3 DNA reads as TGTGCCAGCACCGTTTCAGGGGACCGAGACACTGAAGCTTTCTTT. Translating it yields CASTVSGDRDTEAFF.

This chain links TRBV2 with TRBJ2-5; 7 bases align to TRBD2. The trim removed 4 bases at V and 4 bases at J, leaving 3 bases unmatched. Germline V gene lookup returns CDR1 SNHLY and CDR2 FYNNEI. The CDR3 runs 13 residues. The CDR3 reads CASSVLAGETQYF. Here the CDR3 DNA reads TGTGCCAGCAGTGTTTTAGCGGGAGAGACCCAGTACTTC.

In its sample, this clone was seen once. This chain connects TRBV12-5 to TRBJ2-3; 7 nucleotides agree with TRBD1. CDR3 length: 15 residues. Unmatched junction bases numbered 3, after V lost 0 bases and J lost 3 bases. Germline-derived CDR1 and CDR2 are LGHNT and FRNRAP. This chain's CDR3 is CASGLVVRGTDTQYF. The DNA of the CDR3 is TGTGCTAGTGGTTTGGTAGTCAGGGGGACAGATACGCAGTATTTT.

As DNA, the CDR3 is TGTGCCAGCACTAACCGGGGAAATAGCAATCAGCCCCAGCATTTT. This gives the protein CASTNRGNSNQPQHF. The chain recombines TRBV6-6 with TRBJ1-5; D uncertain. V lost 7 bases and J lost 0, with 13 bases in between. The germline CDR1 and CDR2 sequences are MNHNY and SVGAGI (reference sequence). This CDR3 has 15 residues.

V gene TRBV6-1 combines with J gene TRBJ2-1, with TRBD1 matching 7 bases. The CDR3 runs 15 residues. Germline V lookup: CDR1 MNHNS, CDR2 SASEGT. V was pared by 6 bases and J by 6 bases, with 11 bases of the junction left unmatched. CDR3 in amino acids: CASRETGPLPNEQFF. In DNA, the CDR3 is TGTGCCAGCAGGGAGACAGGGCCCCTTCCCAATGAGCAGTTCTTC.

This rearrangement joins TRBV5-6 to TRBJ2-5, with TRBD1 matching 9 bases. The CDR3 is made up of 15 amino acids. CDR1 SGHDT and CDR2 YYEEEE come from the germline V gene. The V gene end was trimmed by 3 bases and the J gene end by 4 bases; junction bases not matched to a gene: 7. The CDR3 nucleotides read TGTGCCAGCAGCTCGACGGGACAGGGAACAGAGACCCAGTACTTC. This sequence encodes CASSSTGQGTETQYF. Supplemented by reference TRBV5-6 and TRBJ2-5, the full variable domain reads DAGVTQSPTHLIKTRGQQVTLRCSPKSGHDTVSWYQQALGQGPQFIFQYYEEEERQRGNFPDRFSGHQFPNYSSELNVNALLLGDSALYLCASSSTGQGTETQYFGPGTRLLVL.

The chain joins TRBV5-8 to TRBJ1-5, with 8 bases aligning to TRBD1. The trim removed 4 bases at V and 4 bases at J, leaving 4 bases unmatched. This CDR3 is built from 14 residues. Germline values: CDR1 SGHTS, CDR2 YDEGEE. Here the CDR3 DNA reads TGTGCCAGCAGCGATCGACAGGGGAATCAGCCCCAGCATTTT. Translated: CASSDRQGNQPQHF.

The chain couples TRBV9 to TRBJ2-1, with TRBD2 as a possible D gene (6 bases). This CDR3 contains 15 residues. CDR1 and CDR2 (germline): SGDLS, YYNGEE. Between the trimmed V and J ends, which lost 0 bases and 7 bases, there was a span of 14 bases. The CDR3 loop reads CASSVDSGVWNEQFF. CDR3 bases: TGTGCCAGCAGCGTAGACTCGGGAGTCTGGAATGAGCAGTTCTTC.

The chain carries TRBV27 and TRBJ1-5; D not certain. V dropped 3 bases and J dropped 3 bases, with 9 bases sitting between them. The length of the CDR3 is 14 residues. Germline V gene data show CDR1 as MNHEY and CDR2 as SMNVEV (reference sequence). The CDR3 here is CASSFRGHNQPQHF. The CDR3 DNA reads as TGTGCCAGCAGTTTCCGAGGGCACAATCAGCCCCAGCATTTT.

The gene calls are TRBV27 and TRBJ1-4; 8 bases map to TRBD1. CDR3 length: 15 amino acids. V lost 4 bases to trimming and J lost 2 bases; unmatched junction nucleotides: 3. Germline V CDR1 and CDR2: MNHEY, SMNVEV (reference sequence). The CDR3 bases are TGTGCCAGCAGTTCGAGGACAGGGACTAATGAAAAACTGTTTTTT. This encodes CASSSRTGTNEKLFF.

The gene calls are TRBV30 and TRBJ2-5, with no clear D. The CDR3 is made up of 13 amino acids. V was clipped by 0 bases and J by 5 bases, with 10 bases between them. Germline CDR1 reads GTSNPN; CDR2 reads SVGIG (reference sequence). The CDR3 sequence: CAWSVQSVETQYF. The CDR3 DNA is TGTGCCTGGAGTGTACAGTCTGTCGAGACCCAGTACTTC.

The chain employs TRBV2 and TRBJ2-2, with 9 bases that match TRBD2. Trimming cost V 4 bases and J 5 bases; bases outside gene matches: 5. The germline CDR1 and CDR2 sequences are SNHLY and FYNNEI. The CDR3 is 15 residues long. The CDR3 here is CASSGGSGSTGELFF. In nucleotides, the CDR3 is TGTGCCAGCAGTGGAGGTAGCGGGAGTACCGGGGAGCTGTTTTTT.

This clone was observed a handful of times. This chain joins TRBV5-1 and TRBJ2-7, with 10 nucleotides matching TRBD1. CDR1 is SGHRS and CDR2 is YFSETQ in the germline V gene. The CDR3 contains 15 residues. V shed 2 bases, J shed 6 bases, and the junction held 8 bases outside the gene matches. In DNA, the CDR3 is TGCGCCAGCAGCTTCGGGACAGGGGCTAACGGCGAGCAGTACTTC. It specifies CASSFGTGANGEQYF.

The chain's CDR3 is CASSVVGGPTGELFF. In DNA form, the CDR3 reads TGTGCCAGCAGCGTAGTAGGGGGTCCCACCGGGGAGCTGTTTTTT. The rearrangement links TRBV9 to TRBJ2-2, with D possibly being TRBD1 (6 bases). Trimming left V 0 bases short and J 4 bases short, with 10 bases between. Germline V gene sequence: CDR1 SGDLS, CDR2 YYNGEE. The CDR3 totals 15 residues.

This rearrangement joins TRBV5-6 to TRBJ2-5, with 11 bases that match TRBD2. This CDR3 spans 16 amino acids. V dropped 4 bases and J dropped 4; count of bases not matched to a gene: 9. Per germline, CDR1 SGHDT and CDR2 YYEEEE. The CDR3 is CASSVSGRGGGETQYF. The CDR3 bases are TGTGCCAGCAGCGTTAGCGGGAGGGGAGGGGGAGAGACCCAGTACTTC.